These T cell receptor beta chains were read from a single sample in a study of blood T cells in healthy people across ages. Via MiXCR, TCRdb re-called the 5' RACE reads, giving one row per CDR3 protein. In the table there are around 1,600,000 distinct CDR3 sequences, less than 45% of which are singletons. The specimen was blood. These receptors all come from a woman younger than 30 in good health. CDR3s include the opening cysteine and the closing phenylalanine or tryptophan. A D gene is named only where the DNA matches it firmly. Clone size is not always given. Where it is, it says once, few, many or a class for expanded clones.

D gene	J gene	clone size	V gene	CDR3 protein	CDR3 DNA
NA	TRBJ2-7	few	TRBV5-6	CASSLIRGANEQYF	TGTGCCAGCAGCTTGATCAGGGGCGCCAACGAGCAGTACTTC
TRBD1	TRBJ2-5	few	TRBV29-1	CSGRDRGRETQYF	TGCAGCGGCCGGGACAGGGGTAGAGAGACCCAGTACTTC
TRBD2	TRBJ2-1	few	TRBV7-8	CASSIGTSGRLFF	TGTGCCAGCAGCATTGGGACTAGCGGGAGACTGTTCTTC
NA	TRBJ2-1	NA	TRBV7-2	CATKMDASYNEQFF	TGTGCCACCAAAATGGATGCCTCCTACAATGAGCAGTTCTTC
TRBD1	TRBJ1-1	NA	TRBV18	CASSPSGQYLRTEAFF	TGTGCCAGCTCACCATCGGGACAGTACCTACGCACTGAAGCTTTCTTT
NA	TRBJ2-3	NA	TRBV20-1	CSATHGATQYF	TGCAGTGCCACCCATGGGGCTACGCAGTATTTT
NA	TRBJ2-7	NA	TRBV7-9	CASSLSGRVYNEQYF	TGTGCCAGCAGTTTAAGCGGGCGGGTTTACAACGAGCAGTACTTC
NA	TRBJ1-1	NA	TRBV2	CASNGQRNTEAFF	TGTGCCAGCAACGGACAGAGAAACACTGAAGCTTTCTTT
NA	TRBJ2-5	NA	TRBV10-2	CASSQHLWSNEQYF	TGCGCCAGCAGCCAACATCTGTGGAGCAATGAGCAGTACTTC
NA	TRBJ2-7	few	TRBV7-8	CASSVDREGYEQYF	TGTGCCAGCAGCGTAGACAGGGAGGGCTACGAGCAGTACTTC